This TCR beta chain comes out of a study of T cell responses to AZD1222 COVID-19 vaccine. Clones were sequenced by immunoSEQ multiplex PCR, and TCRdb holds only the in-frame ones, with some missing. The sample includes roughly 150,000 clones, approximately 80% of them seen just once. Study-level results: Donors, mostly white British, included more females; clonal diversity was possibly underestimated.

Details on this clone: Its antigen is not known.

The sample in question was peripheral blood, obtained on day 0 of AZD1222 vaccination. The source is an adult in good health.

CDR3 DNA sequence: TGTGCCAGCAGTGCTTCAGGGGGCGGGAACACTGAAGCTTTCTTT. Its translation: CASSASGGGNTEAFF. The J gene is TRBJ1-1, the V gene TRBV2; TRBD1 agrees at 8 bases. V lost 4 bases, J lost 1 base, and 5 bases stayed unmatched. The CDR3 spans 15 residues. The germline gives CDR1 SNHLY, CDR2 FYNNEI.